The 16 T cell receptor beta chains below were found in one sample sequenced in a study of cytomegalovirus exposure and HLA in healthy donors. Vbeta (60) and Jbeta (13) primers were used in the PCR. Some clones are missing from TCRdb's copy, which holds only in-frame ones; the method was immunoSEQ multiplex PCR. The profile shows approximately 100,000 clones, around 84% of them singletons. Sequencing was performed on PBMCs. The receptors stem from a young woman in good health and CMV-seronegative.

The rearrangement uses TRBV19 and TRBJ1-5; TRBD1 is a possible D gene (5 bases). CDR3 length: 16 amino acids. The germline gives CDR1 LNHDA, CDR2 SQIVND (reference sequence). V was pared by 5 bases and J by 0 bases, with 14 bases between. Here the CDR3 reads CASSDETDYSNQPQHF. As DNA, the CDR3 is TGTGCCAGTAGTGACGAGACAGATTATAGCAATCAGCCCCAGCATTTT.

The chain uses TRBV28 and TRBJ1-1, with D possibly TRBD1 on 5 matching bases. The germline V gene has CDR1 MDHEN and CDR2 SYDVKM. The CDR3 spans 15 residues. With 5 bases removed from V and 7 bases from J, the gap between germline ends came to 20 bases. For the CDR3, the DNA is TGTGCCAGCAGTGGGGGGGAGGAGAAAAATGATGAAGCTTTCTTT. Protein: CASSGGEEKNDEAFF. The full variable domain, rest sourced from reference TRBV28 and TRBJ1-1, is DVKVTQSSRYLVKRTGEKVFLECVQDMDHENMFWYRQDPGLGLRLIYFSYDVKMKEKGDIPEGYSVSREKKERFSLILESASTNQTSMYLCASSGGEEKNDEAFFGQGTRLTVV.

In DNA form, the CDR3 reads TGTGCCAGCAGTACGGTTTGGGCGGGAGGAAACACCATATATTTT. Its protein product is CASSTVWAGGNTIYF. This chain uses TRBV6-5 with TRBJ1-3; D remains ambiguous. This CDR3 is built from 15 residues. Trimming stripped 5 bases from V and 4 bases from J, with 15 bases between. CDR1 is MNHEY and CDR2 is SVGAGI in the germline V gene.

V usage is TRBV5-1 and J usage is TRBJ2-3; D may be TRBD1 (5 bases). V shed 8 bases and J shed 0 bases, with 13 bases lying between them. Germline V CDR1 and CDR2: SGHRS, YFSETQ. CDR3 length equals 14 residues. The chain's CDR3 is CASTDRLSTDTQYF. The CDR3 coding sequence is TGCGCCAGTACAGACAGACTTAGCACAGATACGCAGTATTTT.

This clone occurred a few times. The chain uses TRBV19 and TRBJ2-7, with D maybe TRBD1 (8 bases). V shed 3 bases and J shed 0 bases, with 12 bases lying between them. Germline V gene sequence: CDR1 LNHDA, CDR2 SQIVND (reference sequence). The CDR3 contains 15 residues. The CDR3 region has the DNA TGTGCCAGTAGTATGACAGGGGAGGGCTCCTACGAGCAGTACTTC. Its protein product is CASSMTGEGSYEQYF.

V usage is TRBV19 and J usage is TRBJ2-7; D gene uncertain. Germline V lookup: CDR1 LNHDA, CDR2 SQIVND (reference sequence). V lost 0 bases, J lost 2 bases, and 8 bases lay in between. The CDR3 is 14 residues long. The CDR3: CASSIDLYTYEQYF. The CDR3 bases are TGTGCCAGTAGTATAGATCTTTACACCTACGAGCAGTACTTC. Looking up the rest from reference TRBV19 and TRBJ2-7 gives the full variable domain: DGGITQSPKYLFRKEGQNVTLSCEQNLNHDAMYWYRQDPGQGLRLIYYSQIVNDFQKGDIAEGYSVSREKKESFPLTVTSAQKNPTAFYLCASSIDLYTYEQYFGPGTRLTVT.

The chain combines TRBV10-3 with TRBJ2-3; perhaps TRBD1 as D (6 bases). Trimming cost V 7 bases and J 5 bases, with 10 bases left between them. CDR1 and CDR2 (germline): ENHRY, SYGVKD. The CDR3 is 12 amino acids. The CDR3 DNA reads as TGTGCCATCAAGGGGGTTGGAGATACGCAGTATTTT. Protein product: CAIKGVGDTQYF.

The gene calls are TRBV5-1 and TRBJ2-7, with D tentatively TRBD1 (6 bases). Deletions cut 0 bases from V and 2 bases from J, with 6 bases between. Germline loops: CDR1 SGHRS, CDR2 YFSETQ. The CDR3 is 13 residues long. The CDR3 loop is CASSLDRAYEQYF. The CDR3 bases are TGCGCCAGCAGCTTGGACAGGGCCTACGAGCAGTACTTC. The full variable domain, its missing parts supplied by reference TRBV5-1 and TRBJ2-7, is KAGVTQTPRYLIKTRGQQVTLSCSPISGHRSVSWYQQTPGQGLQFLFEYFSETQRNKGNFPGRFSGRQFSNSRSEMNVSTLELGDSALYLCASSLDRAYEQYFGPGTRLTVT.

The chain links TRBV7-2 to TRBJ1-3; perhaps TRBD1 as D (5 bases). CDR3 length: 14 amino acids. CDR1 is SGHTA and CDR2 is FQGNSA in the germline V gene. V lost 6 bases, J lost 0 bases, and 9 bases lay in between. In DNA, the CDR3 is TGTGCCAGCAGTCGGGACTACTCTGGAAACACCATATATTTT. Translation gives CASSRDYSGNTIYF.

The chain employs TRBV10-3 and TRBJ2-7; 8 nucleotides match TRBD1. The germline V gene has CDR1 ENHRY and CDR2 SYGVKD. This CDR3 spans 14 amino acids. The junction had 6 bases not matched to a gene; V was cut back by 7 bases and J by 1 base. This chain's CDR3 is CAITRQGRSYEQYF. DNA of the CDR3: TGTGCCATCACCCGACAGGGGCGATCCTACGAGCAGTACTTC.

The genes are TRBV27 and TRBJ2-5; TRBD1 matches 9 bases. The DNA end lines up better with TRBJ2-7; the J call may be wrong. Per the germline V gene, CDR1 is MNHEY and CDR2 is SMNVEV (reference sequence). The CDR3 length is 17 residues. CDR3 sequence (DNA): TGTGCCAGCAGTCCAACCGGGACAGGGAGGCTCTTCTACGAGCAGTACTTC. Amino acids: CASSPTGTGRLFYEQYF.

V usage is TRBV7-9 and J usage is TRBJ1-1; 8 positions agree with TRBD1. The junction had 5 bases not matched to a gene; V was cut back by 5 bases and J by 3 bases. CDR1 and CDR2 (germline): SEHNR, FQNEAQ (reference sequence). The CDR3 covers 14 residues. The CDR3 sequence: CASSVGTGDTEAFF. As DNA, the CDR3 is TGTGCCAGCAGCGTCGGGACAGGAGACACTGAAGCTTTCTTT.

The rearrangement links TRBV4-1 to TRBJ1-4, with D hard to call. Germline assignment: CDR1 MGHRA and CDR2 YSYEKL. This CDR3 is 13 amino acids long. V was pared by 1 base and J by 8 bases, with 8 bases between. CDR3: CASSQGLREKLFF. The CDR3 region has the DNA TGCGCCAGCAGCCAAGGTCTGCGGGAAAAACTGTTTTTT.

The chain employs TRBV30 and TRBJ2-3; TRBD2 is a possible D gene (6 bases). V was shortened by 0 bases and J by 3 bases, with 16 bases between the two germline ends. The length of the CDR3 is 16 residues. CDR1 and CDR2 from the germline V gene are GTSNPN and SVGIG (reference sequence). The CDR3 region has the DNA TGTGCCTGGAGTGTACGGTCAGGGAGCGGGACAGATACGCAGTATTTT. It yields the protein CAWSVRSGSGTDTQYF. The whole variable domain, remainder taken from reference TRBV30 and TRBJ2-3, is SQTIHQWPATLVQPVGSPLSLECTVEGTSNPNLYWYRQAAGRGLQLLFYSVGIGQISSEVPQNLSASRPQDRQFILSSKKLLLSDSGFYLCAWSVRSGSGTDTQYFGPGTRLTVL.

This chain uses TRBV7-3 with TRBJ2-2; 14 nucleotides line up with TRBD2. The length of the CDR3 is 20 residues. V shed 5 bases, J shed 7 bases, and the junction held 18 bases outside the gene matches. Germline CDR1 SGHTA, CDR2 FQGTGA. The chain's CDR3 is CASSRLAGGPYQFGIGELFF. In DNA, the CDR3 is TGTGCCAGCAGCAGACTAGCGGGGGGGCCCTATCAGTTCGGCATCGGGGAGCTGTTTTTT.

The chain is built from TRBV28 and TRBJ1-6; 10 nucleotides match TRBD1. CDR1 is MDHEN and CDR2 is SYDVKM in the germline V gene. V dropped 4 bases and J dropped 5; count of bases not matched to a gene: 2. This CDR3 contains 15 residues. The CDR3 sequence: CASSSGTGDNSPLHF. In nucleotides, the CDR3 is TGTGCCAGCAGTTCCGGGACAGGGGATAATTCACCCCTCCACTTT.